The sequence of this T cell receptor beta chain was determined in a study of blood T cell repertoires in COVID-19. Study-wide context: The United States, Italy and Spain supplied acute and convalescent COVID-19 samples. PBMCs, B-cell-depleted T cells, or T cells were the source of the cDNA or gDNA that made up the material.

Seattle's enrolled individuals joined amid active infection and were then monitored longitudinally. In the authors' methods: It was from reference gene primer amplification that nucleated cell counts were estimated. Profiling relied on immunoSEQ multiplex PCR, and the TCRdb table lists in-frame clones only, not all of them. Clone size and the V and J calls come from that table; the DNA yielded D and trimming. The table lists about 480,000 clones, about 89% of them singletons. The CDR3 is 13 residues long. CDR1 and CDR2 from the germline V gene are LNHDA and SQIVND (reference sequence). Trimming cost V 2 bases and J 6 bases, with 11 bases left between them.

The V and J genes are TRBV19 and TRBJ2-7; perhaps TRBD1 as D (5 bases). The receptor was derived from a woman in her 50s with COVID-19, enrolled during active disease. The sample taken for sequencing was peripheral blood. CDR3: CASSISWGSEQYF. CDR3 sequence (DNA): TGTGCCAGTAGTATATCGTGGGGCAGCGAGCAGTACTTC.